The 25 T cell receptor beta chains in this list originate from one sample, sequenced in a study of cytomegalovirus exposure and HLA in healthy donors. A multiplex PCR was run with 60 Vbeta primers and 13 Jbeta primers. The protocol was immunoSEQ multiplex PCR, while the TCRdb copy is restricted to in-frame clones and leaves out a portion. The sample gives 150,000 to 200,000 clones, 81% of which show up once; around 1.9% is in the top ten. Sequenced: PBMCs. The receptors were sampled from a young man in good health and CMV-seronegative.

The chain joins TRBV5-1 to TRBJ2-1; 13 positions agree with TRBD2. In germline, CDR1 is SGHRS, CDR2 YFSETQ. The V and J ends lost 4 bases and 4 bases, in that order; junction bases with no gene match: 5. This CDR3 spans 16 amino acids. This CDR3 is CASSRTSGGLYNEQFF. CDR3 DNA sequence: TGCGCCAGCAGCCGGACTAGCGGGGGACTATACAATGAGCAGTTCTTC.

The CDR3 nucleotides read TGCGCCAGCAGCTTACAGGGCTACGAGCAGTACTTC. Translation: CASSLQGYEQYF. The chain joins TRBV5-1 to TRBJ2-7, with a weak D call TRBD1 (6 bases). V lost 2 bases, J lost 3 bases, and 6 bases lay in between. The CDR3 length is 12 residues. From germline, CDR1 is SGHRS and CDR2 YFSETQ.

This clone was counted a single time. This chain links TRBV25-1 with TRBJ2-5; 8 nucleotides agree with TRBD1. Germline CDR1 reads MGHDK; CDR2 reads SYGVNS. V lost 2 bases to trimming and J lost 6 bases; unmatched junction nucleotides: 5. This CDR3 is 14 amino acids long. In DNA form, the CDR3 reads TGTGCCAGCAGTGAACCAGGGGGCGGGAAGACCCAGTACTTC. Encoded protein: CASSEPGGGKTQYF.

The CDR3 here is CASSPRLVETQYF. The CDR3 DNA is TGCGCCAGCAGCCCCCGTTTAGTGGAGACCCAGTACTTC. The V call is TRBV5-1, the J call TRBJ2-5; D gene unclear. The germline gives CDR1 SGHRS, CDR2 YFSETQ. CDR3 length: 13 amino acids. Trimming left V 4 bases short and J 5 bases short, with 12 bases between.

The rearrangement uses TRBV7-2 and TRBJ2-3, with D unresolved. The germline V gene has CDR1 SGHTA and CDR2 FQGNSA. There are 13 residues in the CDR3. V was clipped by 5 bases and J by 0 bases, with 6 bases between them. The CDR3 DNA reads as TGTGCCAGCAGCCTACCCAGCACAGATACGCAGTATTTT. Its protein product is CASSLPSTDTQYF.

The rearrangement joins TRBV9 to TRBJ2-7, with TRBD1 matching over 7 bases. V was pared by 4 bases and J by 5 bases, with 9 bases of the junction left unmatched. The CDR3 length is 14 residues. Germline CDR1 is SGDLS and CDR2 is YYNGEE. CDR3 DNA: TGTGCCAGCAGCCCACTACAGGGGTTAAACGAGCAGTACTTC. Its translation: CASSPLQGLNEQYF.

The sample holds one count of this clone. The V call is TRBV7-3, the J call TRBJ2-2, with D uncertain. Germline-derived CDR1 and CDR2 are SGHTA and FQGTGA. With 4 bases removed from V and 5 bases from J, the gap between germline ends came to 8 bases. The CDR3 loop spans 13 amino acids. CDR3 sequence: CASSSSVTGELFF. The CDR3 nucleotides are TGTGCCAGCAGCTCTAGTGTTACCGGGGAGCTGTTTTTT.

The CDR3 spells CASSLTGENEQYF. In nucleotides, the CDR3 is TGTGCCAGCAGTCTGACAGGGGAAAACGAGCAGTACTTC. The gene calls are TRBV28 and TRBJ2-7, with 8 bases that match TRBD1. V shed 5 bases, J shed 5 bases, and the junction held 5 bases outside the gene matches. Per the germline V gene, CDR1 is MDHEN and CDR2 is SYDVKM. The CDR3 is made up of 13 amino acids.

This chain joins TRBV6-4 and TRBJ1-2, with TRBD1 matching over 7 bases. V lost 4 bases to trimming and J lost 5 bases; unmatched junction nucleotides: 7. CDR3 size: 14 residues. CDR1 and CDR2 (germline): MRHNA, SNTAGT. CDR3 sequence: CASSGGGAGYGYTF. In nucleotides, the CDR3 is TGTGCCAGCAGTGGAGGGGGCGCGGGTTATGGCTACACCTTC.

The chain couples TRBV4-3 to TRBJ2-1; D uncertain. The germline CDR1 and CDR2 sequences are LGHNA and YSLEER. Trimming pared 3 bases from V and 4 bases from J, leaving 10 bases between. The CDR3 contains 14 residues. In DNA, the CDR3 is TGCGCCAGCAGCCAGGCTTCCCTGTACAATGAGCAGTTCTTC. It yields the protein CASSQASLYNEQFF.

The chain couples TRBV27 to TRBJ2-5, with 10 nucleotides matching TRBD1. Germline V gene data show CDR1 as MNHEY and CDR2 as SMNVEV (reference sequence). CDR3 length: 15 residues. V lost 5 bases to trimming and J lost 4 bases; unmatched junction nucleotides: 7. The CDR3 DNA reads TGTGCCAGCAGTCTCGACAGGGGGCGGGGAGAGACCCAGTACTTC. Residues: CASSLDRGRGETQYF.

J is TRBJ1-2 and V is TRBV5-1, with TRBD1 matching 7 bases. The J segment lost 3 bases and the V segment lost 0 bases, leaving 8 bases of the junction unmatched. The germline gives CDR1 SGHRS, CDR2 YFSETQ. The length of the CDR3 is 16 residues. DNA for the CDR3: TGCGCCAGCAGCTTGGAAGGGGCAGGGGGAGACTATGGCTACACCTTC. This gives the protein CASSLEGAGGDYGYTF.

This chain connects TRBV9 to TRBJ1-1; 7 positions match TRBD1. The CDR3 is made up of 14 amino acids. The trim removed 6 bases at V and 2 bases at J, leaving 7 bases unmatched. Germline CDR1 is SGDLS and CDR2 is YYNGEE. CDR3 in amino acids: CASTRGSANTEAFF. The CDR3 bases are TGTGCCAGCACCAGGGGGTCCGCCAACACTGAAGCTTTCTTT.

This chain uses TRBV10-3 with TRBJ2-1; TRBD2 aligns across 11 bases. After removal of 8 bases from V and 6 bases from J, the junction contained 6 bases not matched to a gene. CDR3 size: 14 residues. CDR1 is ENHRY and CDR2 is SYGVKD in the germline V gene. The CDR3 spells CAISTSGAVNEQFF. CDR3 DNA: TGTGCCATCTCGACTAGCGGGGCGGTCAATGAGCAGTTCTTC.

This clone was recorded once. The rearrangement links TRBV9 to TRBJ2-1; 11 positions agree with TRBD2. This CDR3 has 17 residues. V lost 0 bases, J lost 2 bases, and 4 bases stayed unmatched. Germline lookup yields CDR1 SGDLS and CDR2 YYNGEE. The CDR3 nucleotides are TGTGCCAGCAGCGTAGCACTAGCGGGGGCCCCCTACAATGAGCAGTTCTTC. This gives the protein CASSVALAGAPYNEQFF.

The chain's CDR3 is CASRWTGDNSPLHF. CDR3 DNA: TGTGCCAGCAGATGGACAGGGGATAATTCACCCCTCCACTTT. The chain joins TRBV7-9 to TRBJ1-6, with 9 bases aligning to TRBD1. Germline CDR1 reads SEHNR; CDR2 reads FQNEAQ (reference sequence). CDR3 length equals 14 residues. V lost 6 bases to trimming and J lost 5 bases; unmatched junction nucleotides: 2.

The chain has TRBV19 and TRBJ2-2, with 7 bases identical to TRBD2. The CDR3 runs 14 residues. V gave up 8 bases and J gave up 1 base; unmatched junction bases: 4. CDR1 LNHDA and CDR2 SQIVND come from the germline V gene (reference sequence). The CDR3 DNA reads as TGTGCCAGTCGGGCGGGAGAGAACACCGGGGAGCTGTTTTTT. Encoded protein: CASRAGENTGELFF.

V is TRBV18 and J is TRBJ1-5, with a tentative D call TRBD1 (5 bases). This CDR3 is built from 15 residues. The germline V gene has CDR1 KGHSH and CDR2 LQKENI. The ends were cut back, 5 bases at V and 0 bases at J, with 11 bases in the middle. CDR3 amino acids: CASSGGGLSNQPQHF. The CDR3 DNA sequence: TGTGCCAGCTCAGGGGGGGGTCTTAGCAATCAGCCCCAGCATTTT.

The CDR3 region has the DNA TGTGCCAGCAGCCCTTCTGGACAAACAGACCAAGAGACCCAGTACTTC. Its translation is CASSPSGQTDQETQYF. The J gene is TRBJ2-5, the V gene TRBV6-6; a possible D gene is TRBD1 (5 bases). There are 16 residues in the CDR3. Germline V gene lookup returns CDR1 MNHNY and CDR2 SVGAGI (reference sequence). Trimming removed 6 bases from V and 0 bases from J, with 17 bases in between.

The chain recombines TRBV10-3 with TRBJ1-5, with D perhaps matching TRBD1 (6 bases). Trimming removed 5 bases from V and 3 bases from J, with 14 bases in between. Germline CDR1 ENHRY, CDR2 SYGVKD. The CDR3 sequence is 15 residues long. Here the CDR3 reads CAISQVGTNNQPQHF. CDR3 nucleotides: TGTGCCATCAGTCAGGTCGGGACAAACAATCAGCCCCAGCATTTT.

V usage is TRBV2 and J usage is TRBJ2-1, with TRBD1 matching 9 bases. The germline V gene encodes CDR1 SNHLY and CDR2 FYNNEI. CDR3 length: 13 residues. Trimming removed 7 bases from V and 8 bases from J; junction bases left unmatched: 6. The CDR3 DNA reads TGTGCCAGCACACGGGACAGGGCCGATGAGCAGTTCTTC. It yields the protein CASTRDRADEQFF.

This clone was detected a few times. This chain uses TRBV7-6 with TRBJ2-5; D may be TRBD2 (5 bases). Germline loops: CDR1 SGHVS, CDR2 FNYEAQ. Deletions cut 5 bases from V and 5 bases from J, with 18 bases between. CDR3 size: 15 residues. Here the CDR3 reads CASSLGPESGETQYF. In nucleotides, the CDR3 is TGTGCCAGCAGCCTCGGGCCCGAATCGGGGGAGACCCAGTACTTC.

The rearrangement joins TRBV5-4 to TRBJ2-2, with 8 bases matching TRBD2. This CDR3 has 15 amino acids. Trimming at V came to 3 bases and at J to 6 bases, leaving 7 bases not matched to a gene. Germline V gene sequence: CDR1 SGHNT, CDR2 YYREEE (reference sequence). CDR3 in amino acids: CASSSFGRAPGELFF. CDR3 DNA: TGTGCCAGCAGCTCGTTCGGGAGGGCCCCCGGGGAGCTGTTTTTT.

The rearrangement joins TRBV19 to TRBJ2-1; the D gene is possibly TRBD1 (5 bases). Trimming took off 3 bases at V and 0 bases at J, with 15 bases between the two ends. CDR3 length equals 17 residues. Looked up from germline, CDR1 is LNHDA and CDR2 is SQIVND (reference sequence). CDR3 bases: TGTGCCAGTAGTATTTCGGCGTGGACAAGCTCCTACAATGAGCAGTTCTTC. Translating it yields CASSISAWTSSYNEQFF.

This sequence joins TRBV19 and TRBJ2-7, with TRBD2 identical over 8 bases. The CDR3 is made up of 12 amino acids. V lost 8 bases, J lost 4 bases, and 4 bases stayed unmatched. Germline V lookup: CDR1 LNHDA, CDR2 SQIVND (reference sequence). The CDR3 DNA reads as TGTGCCAGTTCCGGGGGGGCGTACGAGCAGTACTTC. Its protein product is CASSGGAYEQYF.